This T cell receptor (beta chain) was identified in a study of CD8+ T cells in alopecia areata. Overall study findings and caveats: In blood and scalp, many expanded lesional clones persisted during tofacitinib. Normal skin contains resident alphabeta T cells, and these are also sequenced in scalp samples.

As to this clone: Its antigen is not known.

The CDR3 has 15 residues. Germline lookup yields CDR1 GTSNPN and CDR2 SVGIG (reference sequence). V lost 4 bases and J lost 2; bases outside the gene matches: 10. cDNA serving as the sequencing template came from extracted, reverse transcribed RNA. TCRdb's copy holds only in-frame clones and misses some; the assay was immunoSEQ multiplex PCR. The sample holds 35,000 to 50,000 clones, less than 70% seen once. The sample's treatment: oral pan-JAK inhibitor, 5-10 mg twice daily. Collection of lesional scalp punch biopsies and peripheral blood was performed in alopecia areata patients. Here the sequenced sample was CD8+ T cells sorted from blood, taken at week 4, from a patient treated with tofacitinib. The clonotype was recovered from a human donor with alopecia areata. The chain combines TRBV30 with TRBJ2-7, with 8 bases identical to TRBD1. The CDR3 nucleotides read TGTGCCTGGAACCCTGGGACAGGACCTGCCTACGAGCAGTACTTC. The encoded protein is CAWNPGTGPAYEQYF.